The text below deals with one T cell receptor beta chain. The sample is drawn from a study of T cells expressing NK-cell markers. About the study: Sequencing covered eight donors, seven HCMV-seropositive and one seronegative.

TCRdb re-called the 5' RACE reads; one entry per CDR3 protein, DNA not given. Its table lists 150,000 to 180,000 distinct CDR3 sequences. This clonotype was sampled from a woman aged 45-59 years in good health. The sequencing input was blood T cells: a sorted CD56 or NKG2C T cell subset, CD4+ or CD8+ T cells, or bulk PBMC T cells (not recorded which).

The CDR3 sequence: CAIPRERYGYTF. The chain uses TRBV10-3 and TRBJ1-2; TCRdb returns TRBD1, unconfirmable since there is no DNA. Germline lookup yields CDR1 ENHRY and CDR2 SYGVKD. There are 12 residues in the CDR3.